Below, 26 T cell receptor beta chains from the same sample are listed, as sequenced in a study of cytotoxic CD8 clonotypes in ibrutinib-treated CLL. Generated by immunoSEQ multiplex PCR, the TCRdb table keeps only in-frame clones and is missing some. Here the sample spans about 160,000 clones, more than 65% being singletons. The input for sequencing was PBMCs, taken after 12 months of ibrutinib treatment. The receptor set was obtained from a human donor with chronic lymphocytic leukemia.

The chain uses TRBV6-5 and TRBJ1-1; TRBD1 might be the D (6 bases). This CDR3 contains 15 residues. CDR1 and CDR2 (germline): MNHEY, SVGAGI. The V and J ends lost 0 bases and 6 bases respectively, with 14 bases between them. CDR3 sequence: CASSYSQGGFPEAFF. For the CDR3, the DNA is TGTGCCAGCAGTTACTCTCAAGGGGGGTTCCCTGAAGCTTTCTTT.

The J gene is TRBJ1-2, the V gene TRBV25-1; unclear D gene. The CDR3 totals 13 residues. V was shortened by 5 bases and J by 8 bases, with 15 bases between the two germline ends. Germline-derived CDR1 and CDR2 are MGHDK and SYGVNS. CDR3 region: CASSPGLLGGYTF. CDR3 bases: TGTGCCAGCAGTCCCGGGCTTCTCGGGGGCTACACCTTC.

V is TRBV11-1 and J is TRBJ1-1; 8 bases agree with TRBD1. V was pared by 5 bases and J by 8 bases, with 16 bases of the junction left unmatched. Germline CDR1 reads SGHAT; CDR2 reads FQDESV (reference sequence). This CDR3 is 16 amino acids long. The CDR3 region is CASSASYSQGAVEAFF. The CDR3 DNA follows: TGTGCCAGCAGCGCATCTTATAGCCAGGGGGCGGTGGAAGCTTTCTTT.

The chain's CDR3 is CASRVTGGNGYTF. In nucleotides, the CDR3 is TGTGCCAGCAGAGTGACAGGGGGGAATGGCTACACCTTC. V gene TRBV7-9 combines with J gene TRBJ1-2; 9 bases map to TRBD1. There are 13 residues in the CDR3. With V trimmed by 6 bases and J by 6 bases, 5 bases remained unmatched. CDR1 SEHNR and CDR2 FQNEAQ come from the germline V gene (reference sequence).

This clone was counted a single time. Here the CDR3 DNA reads TGTGCCAGTAGGCCCCGGGGTGGTTCCTACGAGCAGTACTTC. Protein sequence: CASRPRGGSYEQYF. The rearrangement uses TRBV19 and TRBJ2-7; TRBD2 is a possible D gene (5 bases). Germline V gene data show CDR1 as LNHDA and CDR2 as SQIVND (reference sequence). V dropped 6 bases and J dropped 1 base, with 13 bases sitting between them. The CDR3 is 14 amino acids.

Only one count was recorded for this clone. V gene TRBV28 combines with J gene TRBJ2-4; D is possibly TRBD1 (5 bases). Per germline, CDR1 MDHEN and CDR2 SYDVKM. The CDR3 totals 15 residues. V lost 5 bases to trimming and J lost 7 bases, with 18 bases between them. In DNA, the CDR3 is TGTGCCAGCAGTGTAGGGGATCCCGGAAGGAACATTCAGTACTTC. Its translation is CASSVGDPGRNIQYF.

The V gene is TRBV4-3, the J gene TRBJ1-4; D is uncertain. CDR3 length: 16 residues. CDR1 and CDR2 from the germline V gene are LGHNA and YSLEER. V was clipped by 5 bases and J by 0 bases, with 13 bases between them. This CDR3 is CASSSGQLATNEKLFF. Written as DNA, the CDR3 is TGCGCCAGCAGCTCGGGTCAGTTGGCAACTAATGAAAAACTGTTTTTT.

This clone has only one observation. The chain recombines TRBV7-9 with TRBJ2-2; 7 bases are shared with TRBD1. V shed 6 bases, J shed 4 bases, and the junction held 11 bases outside the gene matches. The CDR3 sequence is 16 residues long. Germline V lookup: CDR1 SEHNR, CDR2 FQNEAQ (reference sequence). CDR3 DNA sequence: TGTGCCAGCAGTTCGTCCGGGACAGTTACCACCGGGGAGCTGTTTTTT. Translation gives CASSSSGTVTTGELFF.

This chain joins TRBV19 and TRBJ2-5; D may be TRBD2 (5 bases). The CDR3 has 15 amino acids. CDR1 and CDR2 (germline): LNHDA, SQIVND (reference sequence). Trimming cost V 1 base and J 5 bases, with 14 bases left between them. CDR3: CASSIAGGRGETQYF. CDR3 DNA: TGTGCCAGTAGTATAGCGGGCGGGCGCGGGGAGACCCAGTACTTC.

The chain couples TRBV28 to TRBJ1-1, with D perhaps TRBD1 (5 bases). The V and J ends lost 6 bases and 2 bases respectively, with 16 bases between them. The CDR3 length is 15 residues. Germline V CDR1 and CDR2: MDHEN, SYDVKM. The CDR3 protein is CASSLGGQGNTEAFF. Written as DNA, the CDR3 is TGTGCCAGCAGCCTAGGTGGGCAGGGCAACACTGAAGCTTTCTTT.

This clone has just a few counts. The V gene is TRBV2, the J gene TRBJ2-7; possibly TRBD1 for D (6 bases). The CDR3 runs 13 residues. Between the trimmed V and J ends, which lost 3 bases and 3 bases, there was a span of 9 bases. Germline V gives CDR1 SNHLY, CDR2 FYNNEI. CDR3 nucleotide sequence: TGTGCCAGCAGTGACAGGACAGACTACGAGCAGTACTTC. The encoded protein is CASSDRTDYEQYF.

This clone was seen more than once but under ten times. The chain couples TRBV6-5 to TRBJ2-7; D remains ambiguous. The CDR3 length is 12 residues. The germline gives CDR1 MNHEY, CDR2 SVGAGI. Trimming pared 2 bases from V and 11 bases from J, leaving 13 bases between. CDR3 bases: TGTGCCAGCAGTTACCGATCGACCCATAAGTACTTC. Protein: CASSYRSTHKYF.

The CDR3 coding sequence is TGCGCCAGCAGCTTGGGGACAGTTTTTACCGGGGAGCTGTTTTTT. Its translation: CASSLGTVFTGELFF. The chain combines TRBV5-1 with TRBJ2-2, with D perhaps TRBD1 (6 bases). The germline V and J ends were trimmed by 0 bases and 5 bases, with 11 bases remaining between them. This CDR3 comprises 15 residues. Germline CDR1 SGHRS, CDR2 YFSETQ.

The J gene is TRBJ2-1, the V gene TRBV28; D tentatively reads TRBD1 or TRBD2 (5 bases each). This CDR3 region has 11 residues. Trimming removed 3 bases at V and 11 bases at J, with 8 bases between. Germline lookup yields CDR1 MDHEN and CDR2 SYDVKM. The CDR3 nucleotides are TGTGCCAGCAGTTTGGTGGGACAGCAGTTCTTC. This encodes CASSLVGQQFF.

About this clone itself: The junction departs from germline at one end; a sequencing error may be responsible. This chain joins TRBV15 and TRBJ1-4; D unclear. The CDR3 is 13 amino acids. Germline CDR1 and CDR2: LNHNV and YYDKDF (reference sequence). As DNA, the CDR3 is TGTGCCACCAGCAGAGATCACAATGAAATACTGTTTTTT. This sequence encodes CATSRDHNEILFF.

This sequence joins TRBV10-3 and TRBJ2-7; the D call may be TRBD1 or TRBD2 (6 bases each). The CDR3 is made up of 16 amino acids. CDR1 is ENHRY, CDR2 SYGVKD, per germline. Trimming left V 5 bases short and J 5 bases short, with 22 bases between. DNA for the CDR3: TGTGCCATCAGTAATGAATGGAGGGGCAGGGGCGACGAGCAGTACTTC. It specifies CAISNEWRGRGDEQYF.

This clone occurred once. This chain uses TRBV6-5 with TRBJ2-5; D is unresolved. The CDR3 covers 12 residues. Germline loops: CDR1 MNHEY, CDR2 SVGAGI. V lost 0 bases, J lost 4 bases, and 3 bases lay in between. CDR3 DNA sequence: TGTGCCAGCAGTTACTCGTCAGAGACCCAGTACTTC. Its translation is CASSYSSETQYF.

This rearrangement joins TRBV9 to TRBJ1-1, with D uncertain. Germline V gene lookup returns CDR1 SGDLS and CDR2 YYNGEE. The ends were cut back, 5 bases at V and 5 bases at J, with 13 bases in the middle. The CDR3 extends over 13 amino acids. CDR3: CASSVSGNTEAFF. As DNA, the CDR3 is TGTGCCAGCAGTGTCTCGGGGAATACTGAAGCTTTCTTT.

The genes are TRBV28 and TRBJ1-4; D gene unclear. Trimming removed 6 bases from V and 8 bases from J, with 19 bases in between. CDR3 length: 15 amino acids. Germline-derived CDR1 and CDR2 are MDHEN and SYDVKM. CDR3 nucleotides: TGTGCCAGCAGCCTGGCTGGACGGAGTAGGGAAAAACTGTTTTTT. Translated: CASSLAGRSREKLFF. The full variable domain, completed using reference TRBV28 and TRBJ1-4, is DVKVTQSSRYLVKRTGEKVFLECVQDMDHENMFWYRQDPGLGLRLIYFSYDVKMKEKGDIPEGYSVSREKKERFSLILESASTNQTSMYLCASSLAGRSREKLFFGSGTQLSVL.

This chain connects TRBV27 to TRBJ1-1; perhaps TRBD1 as D (5 bases). V was cut by 8 bases and J by 4 bases, with 17 bases left in between. Germline V gives CDR1 MNHEY, CDR2 SMNVEV (reference sequence). The CDR3 is made up of 14 amino acids. CDR3 nucleotides: TGTGCCAGCCGGAACCAGGGTCAGCGCACTGAAGCTTTCTTT. This sequence encodes CASRNQGQRTEAFF.

This clone showed up just a few times. The chain couples TRBV27 to TRBJ1-5, with no clear D. V was trimmed by 3 bases and J by 1 base, leaving 7 bases between them. Germline CDR1 reads MNHEY; CDR2 reads SMNVEV (reference sequence). This CDR3 spans 14 amino acids. The CDR3 DNA reads TGTGCCAGCAGTTTCATGGGGAGCAATCAGCCCCAGCATTTT. It is translated as CASSFMGSNQPQHF.

The rearrangement uses TRBV7-8 and TRBJ2-7; unclear D gene. Between the trimmed V and J ends, which lost 2 bases and 6 bases, there was a span of 11 bases. CDR1 and CDR2 from the germline V gene are SGHVS and FQNEAQ. The CDR3 extends over 13 amino acids. The CDR3 is CASSLSSAREQYF. In DNA, the CDR3 is TGTGCCAGCAGCTTATCCTCGGCGCGCGAGCAGTACTTC.

The rearrangement joins TRBV5-4 to TRBJ2-7, with D possibly being TRBD1 or TRBD2 (5 bases each). The V gene's germline CDR1 is SGHNT and CDR2 YYREEE (reference sequence). The CDR3 sequence is 15 residues long. The V end was cut by 4 bases, the J end by 5 bases, with 19 bases between. The CDR3 loop is CASSPGPAPLHEQYF. The CDR3 coding sequence is TGTGCCAGCAGCCCGGGACCAGCCCCCCTCCACGAGCAGTACTTC.

The chain joins TRBV7-9 to TRBJ2-3; D unclear. The ends were cut back, 3 bases at V and 7 bases at J, with 17 bases in the middle. The length of the CDR3 is 15 residues. CDR1 and CDR2 from the germline V gene are SEHNR and FQNEAQ (reference sequence). For the CDR3, the DNA is TGTGCCAGCAGCTTCACCAACCTAAAGGGTAATACGCAGTATTTT. It specifies CASSFTNLKGNTQYF. Full variable domain (remainder filled in from reference TRBV7-9 and TRBJ2-3): DTGVSQNPRHKITKRGQNVTFRCDPISEHNRLYWYRQTLGQGPEFLTYFQNEAQLEKSRLLSDRFSAERPKGSFSTLEIQRTEQGDSAMYLCASSFTNLKGNTQYFGPGTRLTVL.

J is TRBJ1-2 and V is TRBV5-1; TRBD1 is a possible D gene (5 bases). This CDR3 spans 20 amino acids. CDR1 and CDR2 (germline): SGHRS, YFSETQ. With 4 bases removed from V and 0 bases from J, the gap between germline ends came to 28 bases. The CDR3 coding sequence is TGCGCCAGCAGCAAACTTGGCACAGGCCTTGTAACAGAACCTAACTATGGCTACACCTTC. It encodes CASSKLGTGLVTEPNYGYTF.

The rearrangement uses TRBV7-2 and TRBJ2-1, with TRBD1 matching 9 bases. Germline-derived CDR1 and CDR2 are SGHTA and FQGNSA. This CDR3 has 14 residues. V shed 5 bases and J 4 bases; nucleotides not matched to a gene: 3. DNA of the CDR3: TGTGCCAGCAGCCCGGGGACAGGGTACAATGAGCAGTTCTTC. It specifies CASSPGTGYNEQFF.